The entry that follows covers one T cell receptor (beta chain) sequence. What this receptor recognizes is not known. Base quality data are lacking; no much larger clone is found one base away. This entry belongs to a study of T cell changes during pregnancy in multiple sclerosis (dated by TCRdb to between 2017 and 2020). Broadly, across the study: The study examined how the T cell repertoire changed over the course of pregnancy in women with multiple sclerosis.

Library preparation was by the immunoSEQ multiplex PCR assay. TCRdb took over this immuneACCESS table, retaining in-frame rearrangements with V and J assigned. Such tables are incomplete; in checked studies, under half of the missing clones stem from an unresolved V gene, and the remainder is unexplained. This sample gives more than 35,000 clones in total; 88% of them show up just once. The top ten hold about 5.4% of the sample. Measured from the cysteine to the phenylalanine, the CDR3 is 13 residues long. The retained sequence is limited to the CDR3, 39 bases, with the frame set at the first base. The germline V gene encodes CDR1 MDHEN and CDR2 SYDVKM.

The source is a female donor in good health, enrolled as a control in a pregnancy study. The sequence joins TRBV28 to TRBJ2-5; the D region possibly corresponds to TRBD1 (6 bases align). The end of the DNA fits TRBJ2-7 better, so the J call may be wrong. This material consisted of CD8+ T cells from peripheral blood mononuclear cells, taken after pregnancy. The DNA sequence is TGTGCCAGCAGTTGGGACACCACCTACGAGCAGTACTTC. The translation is CASSWDTTYEQYF.